The 5 T cell receptor beta chains listed next were all sequenced from one sample in a study of identical twins. TCRdb processed the 5' RACE reads anew with MiXCR; each CDR3 protein has one entry. The sample has some 1,700,000 distinct CDR3 sequences, about 32% seen once. Material: cord blood. The receptors were gathered from a newborn girl in good health.

The chain carries TRBV20-1 and TRBJ2-2; perhaps TRBD2 as D (5 bases). Trimming took 0 bases from V and 4 from J, leaving 15 bases between them. This CDR3 has 16 amino acids. Germline V gene sequence: CDR1 DFQATT, CDR2 SNEGSKA (reference sequence). The CDR3 here is CSAREPERLFTGELFF. Here the CDR3 DNA reads TGCAGTGCTAGAGAGCCGGAGCGGCTCTTCACCGGGGAGCTGTTTTTT.

This clonotype has just a few counts. This chain connects TRBV7-2 to TRBJ2-4, with 7 bases matching TRBD2. This CDR3 is 14 amino acids long. Looked up from germline, CDR1 is SGHTA and CDR2 is FQGNSA. Trimming took 5 bases from V and 13 from J; bases not matched to a gene: 14. DNA for the CDR3: TGTGCCAGCAGCCAAAATAGCGGACTAGAGGAGCAGTACTTC. Translated: CASSQNSGLEEQYF.

The chain carries TRBV5-1 and TRBJ2-1, with TRBD2 matching over 7 bases. Germline V gene sequence: CDR1 SGHRS, CDR2 YFSETQ. Losses at the gene ends were 3 bases for V and 7 bases for J; bases not matched to a gene: 1. This CDR3 is built from 12 residues. The CDR3 DNA reads TGCGCCAGCAGCTGGGAGGGGAATGAGCAGTTCTTC. Translation gives CASSWEGNEQFF.

This clonotype came up a few times. This chain joins TRBV14 and TRBJ2-3; D perhaps matches TRBD2 (6 bases). CDR1 SGHDN and CDR2 FVKESK come from the germline V gene. The CDR3 is made up of 16 amino acids. V gave up 1 base and J gave up 2 bases, with 13 bases separating them. Here the CDR3 DNA reads TGTGCCAGCAGCCAAGGCCTTGGCGGGGACACAGATACGCAGTATTTT. Translating gives CASSQGLGGDTDTQYF.

A word on this clonotype: Mismatch with germline at one junction end may stem from a read error. The chain combines TRBV20-1 with TRBJ2-1; D might be TRBD2 (5 bases). The CDR3 contains 16 residues. Germline-derived CDR1 and CDR2 are DFQATT and SNEGSKA (reference sequence). The CDR3 sequence is CSARSIGGPSYNERFF. Written as DNA, the CDR3 is TGCAGTGCTAGATCTATTGGCGGGCCTTCCTACAATGAGCGGTTCTTC.